These 10 T cell receptor beta chains came from one sample sequenced in a study of Tregs in tolerant kidney transplant recipients. Using immunoSEQ multiplex PCR, the repertoire was profiled, and TCRdb retains in-frame clones only, with some absent. Here the sample spans approximately 67,000 clones, roughly 89% being singletons. The specimen was CD8+ T cells from blood, collected before the transplant. Every receptor here comes from a human donor who received a combined kidney and bone marrow transplant.

This clone was picked up one time. The gene calls are TRBV27 and TRBJ2-1; the D gene is possibly TRBD1 (5 bases). Germline CDR1 and CDR2: MNHEY and SMNVEV (reference sequence). The V gene lost 6 bases and the J gene lost 4 bases, with 10 bases spanning the gap. The CDR3 consists of 13 residues. The CDR3: CASRSQGYNEQFF. CDR3 DNA: TGTGCCAGCAGATCGCAGGGTTACAATGAGCAGTTCTTC.

The chain recombines TRBV7-3 with TRBJ2-1, with 7 bases lining up with TRBD2. The V segment lost 5 bases and the J segment 5 bases; nucleotides outside the gene matches: 9. Looked up from germline, CDR1 is SGHTA and CDR2 is FQGTGA. The CDR3 extends over 15 amino acids. CDR3 amino acids: CASSHFSGGDNEQFF. The CDR3 DNA reads as TGTGCCAGCAGCCACTTTTCGGGAGGTGACAATGAGCAGTTCTTC. The full variable domain, in which reference TRBV7-3 and TRBJ2-1 provide the parts outside the CDR3, is GAGVSQTPSNKVTEKGKYVELRCDPISGHTALYWYRQSLGQGPEFLIYFQGTGAADDSGLPNDRFFAVRPEGSVSTLKIQRTERGDSAVYLCASSHFSGGDNEQFFGPGTRLTVL.

The rearrangement links TRBV19 to TRBJ2-5, with D possibly TRBD2 on 6 matching bases. Trimming took off 9 bases at V and 3 bases at J, with 17 bases between the two ends. CDR1 is LNHDA, CDR2 SQIVND, per germline (reference sequence). This CDR3 has 14 residues. The CDR3 is CARLDGGFKETQYF. The CDR3 DNA sequence: TGTGCCAGACTGGACGGGGGATTCAAAGAGACCCAGTACTTC.

V and J are TRBV4-1 and TRBJ1-1; D possibly corresponds to TRBD1 (6 bases). This CDR3 comprises 15 residues. CDR1 and CDR2 (germline): MGHRA, YSYEKL. Trimming removed 4 bases from V and 6 bases from J, with 18 bases in between. The CDR3 spells CASSLPAGGMSEAFF. The CDR3 nucleotides are TGCGCCAGCAGCCTTCCCGCGGGGGGCATGTCTGAAGCTTTCTTT.

The table lists this clone with a few counts. The rearrangement links TRBV5-6 to TRBJ1-2, with D unresolved. The CDR3 consists of 14 residues. V lost 5 bases to trimming and J lost 0 bases, with 11 bases between them. The germline CDR1 and CDR2 sequences are SGHDT and YYEEEE. In DNA, the CDR3 is TGTGCCAGCAGTGAGTCTTACTCTAACTATGGCTACACCTTC. As protein: CASSESYSNYGYTF.

The V and J genes are TRBV27 and TRBJ2-7; weak D call: TRBD1 (6 bases). V was cut by 2 bases and J by 5 bases, with 13 bases left in between. Germline-derived CDR1 and CDR2 are MNHEY and SMNVEV (reference sequence). The CDR3 loop spans 14 amino acids. In DNA form, the CDR3 reads TGTGCCAGCAGTTTAGCAGGGGCGAGGAACGAGCAGTACTTC. Translating gives CASSLAGARNEQYF.

This clone was picked up one time. The CDR3, as DNA: TGCGCCAGCAGCCAAGATGGGGGCAATTCCTACAATGAGCAGTTCTTC. It specifies CASSQDGGNSYNEQFF. The chain recombines TRBV4-3 with TRBJ2-1; TRBD1 is a possible D gene (6 bases). Germline CDR1 reads LGHNA; CDR2 reads YSLEER. The CDR3 spans 16 residues. V was pared by 0 bases and J by 1 base, with 10 bases between.

The rearrangement joins TRBV19 to TRBJ2-5; D is undetermined. The germline V and J ends were trimmed by 6 bases and 5 bases, with 19 bases remaining between them. This CDR3 spans 15 amino acids. The germline CDR1 and CDR2 sequences are LNHDA and SQIVND (reference sequence). CDR3 sequence reads: CASRTHFAFKETQYF. The DNA for the CDR3 is TGTGCCAGTAGGACACATTTTGCGTTTAAGGAGACCCAGTACTTC.

The rearrangement uses TRBV5-4 and TRBJ2-5; a possible D gene is TRBD2 (6 bases). The DNA end is a closer match to TRBJ2-7, so the J assignment may be wrong. This CDR3 contains 14 residues. In germline, CDR1 is SGHNT, CDR2 YYREEE (reference sequence). CDR3 amino acids: CASSYGTSTYEQYF. CDR3 coding DNA: TGTGCCAGCAGTTATGGGACTTCGACCTACGAGCAGTACTTC.

V usage is TRBV15 and J usage is TRBJ1-5; possibly TRBD1 for D (6 bases). The CDR3 sequence is 15 residues long. Germline CDR1 and CDR2: LNHNV and YYDKDF (reference sequence). V was shortened by 2 bases and J by 3 bases, with 11 bases between the two germline ends. Here the CDR3 DNA reads TGTGCCACCAGCAGATACAGGGCCAACAATCAGCCCCAGCATTTT. This translates into CATSRYRANNQPQHF.